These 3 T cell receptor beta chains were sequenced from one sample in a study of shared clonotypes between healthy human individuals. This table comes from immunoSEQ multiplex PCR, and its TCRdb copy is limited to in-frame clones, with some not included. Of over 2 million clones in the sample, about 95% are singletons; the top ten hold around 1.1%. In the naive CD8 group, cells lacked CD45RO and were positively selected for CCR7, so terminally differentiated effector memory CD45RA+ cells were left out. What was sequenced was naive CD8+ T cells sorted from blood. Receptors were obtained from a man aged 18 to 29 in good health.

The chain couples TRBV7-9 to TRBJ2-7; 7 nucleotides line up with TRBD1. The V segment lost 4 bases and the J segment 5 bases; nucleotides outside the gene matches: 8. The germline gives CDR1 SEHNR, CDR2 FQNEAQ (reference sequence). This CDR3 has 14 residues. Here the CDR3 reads CASSSSGGWNEQYF. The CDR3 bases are TGTGCCAGCAGCTCCTCAGGGGGTTGGAACGAGCAGTACTTC. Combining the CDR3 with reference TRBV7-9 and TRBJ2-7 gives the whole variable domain DTGVSQNPRHKITKRGQNVTFRCDPISEHNRLYWYRQTLGQGPEFLTYFQNEAQLEKSRLLSDRFSAERPKGSFSTLEIQRTEQGDSAMYLCASSSSGGWNEQYFGPGTRLTVT.

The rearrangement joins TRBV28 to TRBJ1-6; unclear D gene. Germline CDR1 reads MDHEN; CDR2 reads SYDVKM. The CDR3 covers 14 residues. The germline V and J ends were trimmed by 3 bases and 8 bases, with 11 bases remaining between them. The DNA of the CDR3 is TGTGCCAGCAGTTTTCGGCCTTCCGATTCACCCCTCCACTTT. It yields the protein CASSFRPSDSPLHF.

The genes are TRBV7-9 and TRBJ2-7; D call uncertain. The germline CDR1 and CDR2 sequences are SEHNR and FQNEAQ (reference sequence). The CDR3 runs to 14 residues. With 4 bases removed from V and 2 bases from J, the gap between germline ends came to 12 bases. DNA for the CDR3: TGTGCCAGCAGCTCCCCCCCAAGGGCCTACGAGCAGTACTTC. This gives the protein CASSSPPRAYEQYF.